This TCR beta chain was retrieved from a study of regulatory T cells in long-lasting Graves disease. Turning to the study itself: Those Graves' patients who were newly diagnosed had been on antithyroid drugs under 3 months.

Study results and caveats: Peripheral blood was the sole material, not thyroid tissue.

Combining iRepertoire HTBI primers with Arm-PCR of CDR3 regions, the authors built TCR beta libraries. Methods used by the authors: Across samples, 62 TRBV and about 13 TRBJ segments were found. From the multiplex PCR reads, TCRdb called clonotypes with MiXCR, one entry per CDR3 protein. The V and J calls and clone size are TCRdb's, not the authors'. The sample lists roughly 510,000 distinct CDR3 sequences, about 16% seen once, with more than 10% in the top ten. This clonotype was detected ten times or more. Its antigen is undetermined. Time point: newly diagnosed GD, antithyroid drugs for less than 3 months. PBMC RNA served as the TCR library source. Germline V gene lookup returns CDR1 SNHLY and CDR2 FYNNEI. The length of the CDR3 is 15 residues. Trimming pared 0 bases from V and 1 base from J, leaving 7 bases between. The same specimen was also included in a second study, on T cells in Graves' hyperthyroidism and ophthalmopathy.

Sequenced here: peripheral blood mononuclear cells (PBMCs), sampled at new diagnosis, from a patient treated with antithyroid drugs. The sequence came from a man aged 18 to 29 with Graves disease. The chain joins TRBV2 to TRBJ1-3; a weak D match, TRBD1 (5 bases). The chain's CDR3 is CASSEAGGSGNTIYF. CDR3 DNA: TGTGCCAGCAGTGAAGCTGGGGGATCTGGAAACACCATATATTTT.